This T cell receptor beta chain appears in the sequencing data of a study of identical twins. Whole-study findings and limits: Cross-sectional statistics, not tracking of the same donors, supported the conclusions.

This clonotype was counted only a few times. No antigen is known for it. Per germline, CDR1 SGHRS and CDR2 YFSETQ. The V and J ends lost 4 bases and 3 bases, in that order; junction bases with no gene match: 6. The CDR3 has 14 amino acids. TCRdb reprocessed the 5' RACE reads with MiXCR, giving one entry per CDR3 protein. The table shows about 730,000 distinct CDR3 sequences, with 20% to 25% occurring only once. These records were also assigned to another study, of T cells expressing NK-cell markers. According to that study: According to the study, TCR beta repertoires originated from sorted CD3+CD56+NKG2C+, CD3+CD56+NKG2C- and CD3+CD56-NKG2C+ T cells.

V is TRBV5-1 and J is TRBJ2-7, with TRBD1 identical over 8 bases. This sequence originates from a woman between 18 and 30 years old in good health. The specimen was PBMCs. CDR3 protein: CASSTGQAFYEQYF. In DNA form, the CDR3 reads TGCGCCAGCAGCACGGGACAGGCCTTCTACGAGCAGTACTTC.